The T cell receptor (delta chain) under discussion was sequenced for a study of Vδ1+ human thymocytes. V lost 1 base, J lost 2 bases, and 14 bases stayed unmatched. The germline V gene encodes CDR1 TSWWSYY and CDR2 QGS. The CDR3 spans 19 residues. In this sample, this clone turned up a few times. Antigen unknown. RNA was extracted from the cells and then reverse transcribed. Pooled V-gene forward primers with one constant-region reverse primer generated the CDR3 amplicons by multiplex PCR. TCRdb applied CATT to the multiplex PCR reads for clone calling. Of about 75,000 delta-chain clones in the sample, approximately 34% were seen once. The sorted cells were CD3+ Vdelta1+ Vdelta2- thymocytes from alphabeta-depleted thymus. Sorted Vdelta1+ thymocytes were about 96% to 99.6% pure. General study findings and limits: In the thymus, TRG and TRD repertoires looked highly polyclonal with Gaussian CDR3 lengths. Despite high sort purity, around 19% of thymic T cell receptor delta sequences were Vdelta2. The authors advised highly purified populations and single-cell validation.

Sequencing used Vdelta1+ gamma-delta thymocytes from the thymus. Described subset: FACS-sorted CD3+ TCRalphabeta- TCRVdelta1+ TCRVdelta2- thymocytes. This rearrangement joins TRDV1 to TRDJ1; 9 bases line up with TRDD3. The sequence was collected from a boy under two years old who had congenital heart surgery. The CDR3 sequence is CALGEPSPRRLGDTDKLIF. The CDR3 DNA is TGTGCTCTTGGGGAACCCTCTCCTAGGAGGCTGGGGGATACCGATAAACTCATCTTT.